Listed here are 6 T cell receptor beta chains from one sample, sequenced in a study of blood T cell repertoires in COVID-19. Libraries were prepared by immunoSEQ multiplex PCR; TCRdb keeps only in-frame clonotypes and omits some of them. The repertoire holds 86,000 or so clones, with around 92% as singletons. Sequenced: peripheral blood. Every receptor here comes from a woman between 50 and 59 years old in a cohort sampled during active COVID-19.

CDR3: CASSPLAVLADEQYF. The CDR3 DNA reads TGTGCCAGCTCACCACTGGCGGTTCTGGCGGACGAGCAGTACTTC. The gene calls are TRBV18 and TRBJ2-7, with no clear D. The germline gives CDR1 KGHSH, CDR2 LQKENI. V lost 1 base and J lost 5, with 15 bases in between. This CDR3 has 15 residues.

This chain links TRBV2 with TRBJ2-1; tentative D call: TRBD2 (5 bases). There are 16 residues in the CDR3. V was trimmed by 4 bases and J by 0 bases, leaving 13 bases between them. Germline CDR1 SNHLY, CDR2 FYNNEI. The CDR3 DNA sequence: TGTGCCAGCAGTGGGTTAGTTAGCGTCTCCTACAATGAGCAGTTCTTC. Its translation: CASSGLVSVSYNEQFF.

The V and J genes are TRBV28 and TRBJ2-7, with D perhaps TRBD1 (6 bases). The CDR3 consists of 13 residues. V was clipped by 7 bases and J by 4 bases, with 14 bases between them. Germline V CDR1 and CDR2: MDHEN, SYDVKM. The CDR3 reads CASISPGQYEQYF. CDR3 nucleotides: TGTGCCAGCATTTCCCCCGGACAGTACGAGCAGTACTTC. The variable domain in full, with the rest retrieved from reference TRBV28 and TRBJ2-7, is DVKVTQSSRYLVKRTGEKVFLECVQDMDHENMFWYRQDPGLGLRLIYFSYDVKMKEKGDIPEGYSVSREKKERFSLILESASTNQTSMYLCASISPGQYEQYFGPGTRLTVT.

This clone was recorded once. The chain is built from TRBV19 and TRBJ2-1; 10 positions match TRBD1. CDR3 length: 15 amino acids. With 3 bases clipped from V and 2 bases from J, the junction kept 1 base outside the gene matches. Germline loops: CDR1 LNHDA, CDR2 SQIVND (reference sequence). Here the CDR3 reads CASSIDRGPYNEQFF. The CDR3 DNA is TGTGCCAGTAGTATTGACAGGGGGCCCTACAATGAGCAGTTCTTC.

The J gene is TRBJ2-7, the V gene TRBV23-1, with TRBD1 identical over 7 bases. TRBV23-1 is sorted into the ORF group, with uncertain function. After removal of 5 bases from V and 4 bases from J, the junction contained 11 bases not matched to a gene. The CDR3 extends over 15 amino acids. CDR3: CASSDSRQGPYEQYF. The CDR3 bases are TGCGCCAGCAGTGACTCGAGACAGGGCCCTTACGAGCAGTACTTC.

CDR3 sequence reads: CASSLGGGPYNEQFF. CDR3 sequence (DNA): TGTGCCAGCAGCTTAGGAGGGGGCCCATACAATGAGCAGTTCTTC. This chain joins TRBV7-3 and TRBJ2-1; the D gene is possibly TRBD1 (7 bases). CDR3 size: 15 residues. The V gene lost 2 bases and the J gene lost 4 bases, with 12 bases spanning the gap. The germline gives CDR1 SGHTA, CDR2 FQGTGA.